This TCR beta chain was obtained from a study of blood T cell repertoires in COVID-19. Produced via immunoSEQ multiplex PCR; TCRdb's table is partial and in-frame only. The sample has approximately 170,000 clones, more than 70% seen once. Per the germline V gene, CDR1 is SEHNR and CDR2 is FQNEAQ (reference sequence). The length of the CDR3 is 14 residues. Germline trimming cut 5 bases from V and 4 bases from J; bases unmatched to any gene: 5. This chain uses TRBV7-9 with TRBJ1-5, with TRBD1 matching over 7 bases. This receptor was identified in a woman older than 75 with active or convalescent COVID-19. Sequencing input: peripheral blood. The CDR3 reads CASSLGQANQPQHF. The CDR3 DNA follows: TGTGCCAGCAGCCTTGGACAGGCAAATCAGCCCCAGCATTTT.